This T cell receptor beta chain was captured in a study of blood T cell repertoires in COVID-19. Across the whole study: T cells, B-cell-depleted T cells, or PBMCs provided the cDNA or gDNA that served as material.

Assay used: immunoSEQ multiplex PCR; TCRdb lists only in-frame clones, some missing. In the table there are 250,000 to 300,000 clones, 80% to 85% of which are singletons. Germline V gives CDR1 MNHEY, CDR2 SMNVEV (reference sequence). CDR3 length: 15 residues. J gave up 7 bases and V 6 bases, and 9 bases lay outside the gene matches. The rearrangement joins TRBV27 to TRBJ2-3; 11 bases fit TRBD2. Sequencing used peripheral blood. The clonotype was recovered from a woman aged 60-75 years with active or convalescent COVID-19. CDR3 amino acids: CASRNLAGGMHTQYF. Written as DNA, the CDR3 is TGTGCCAGCAGGAACTTAGCGGGGGGGATGCATACGCAGTATTTT.